A selection of T cell receptor beta chains follows, all from one sample in a study of blood T cell repertoires in COVID-19. TCRdb keeps only in-frame clones here, not all; method: immunoSEQ multiplex PCR. The table records 84,000 or so clones, approximately 83% of them present only once. Sequences were obtained from peripheral blood. These receptors originate from a woman older than 75 with acute or convalescent COVID-19. Each CDR3 is given with its conserved first and last residue. Fields, in order: CDR3 protein, CDR3 DNA, clone size, V gene, CDR3 length, J gene, D gene. The D gene is left open where the match is weak. Some rows have no size entry. The others give once, few or many, or a class for an expanded clone.

CDR3 protein: CASSQEWGGERETQYF
CDR3 DNA: TGTGCCAGCAGCCAAGAATGGGGAGGGGAACGTGAGACCCAGTACTTC
clone size: NA
V gene: TRBV3-1/TRBV3-2
CDR3 length: 16
J gene: TRBJ2-5
D gene: TRBD2

CDR3 protein: CASSLRLAGGDTQYF
CDR3 DNA: TGTGCCAGCAGCTTGCGCCTAGCGGGAGGAGATACGCAGTATTTT
clone size: NA
V gene: TRBV5-6
CDR3 length: 15
J gene: TRBJ2-3
D gene: TRBD2

CDR3 protein: CASSATGVSGYTF
CDR3 DNA: TGTGCCAGCAGTGCGACAGGGGTCAGTGGCTACACCTTC
clone size: NA
V gene: TRBV12-3/TRBV12-4
CDR3 length: 13
J gene: TRBJ1-2
D gene: TRBD1

CDR3 protein: CASSLSGGQDTQYF
CDR3 DNA: TGTGCCAGCTCCCTGTCGGGCGGGCAAGATACGCAGTATTTT
clone size: NA
V gene: TRBV11-2
CDR3 length: 14
J gene: TRBJ2-3
D gene: NA

CDR3 protein: CASSNSGEQFF
CDR3 DNA: TGTGCCAGCAGCAATAGCGGGGAGCAGTTCTTC
clone size: NA
V gene: TRBV6-5
CDR3 length: 11
J gene: TRBJ2-1
D gene: TRBD2

CDR3 protein: CASSGTGGNSPLHF
CDR3 DNA: TGTGCCAGCAGTGGGACAGGGGGTAATTCACCCCTCCACTTT
clone size: NA
V gene: TRBV2
CDR3 length: 14
J gene: TRBJ1-6
D gene: TRBD1

CDR3 protein: CSASSPYNEQFF
CDR3 DNA: TGCAGTGCTAGTAGCCCTTACAATGAGCAGTTCTTC
clone size: NA
V gene: TRBV20-1
CDR3 length: 12
J gene: TRBJ2-1
D gene: NA

CDR3 protein: CASSKERRGLYEQYF
CDR3 DNA: TGTGCCAGCAGCAAAGAACGGCGAGGTCTATACGAGCAGTACTTC
clone size: NA
V gene: TRBV21-1
CDR3 length: 15
J gene: TRBJ2-7
D gene: NA

CDR3 protein: CASSQDLSGRATDTQYF
CDR3 DNA: TGCGCCAGCAGCCAAGATCTAAGCGGGAGGGCCACAGATACGCAGTATTTT
clone size: NA
V gene: TRBV4-1
CDR3 length: 17
J gene: TRBJ2-3
D gene: TRBD2

CDR3 protein: CASSLYGLAGDYEQYF
CDR3 DNA: TGTGCCAGCAGCTTGTACGGACTAGCGGGGGACTACGAGCAGTACTTC
clone size: NA
V gene: TRBV5-6
CDR3 length: 16
J gene: TRBJ2-7
D gene: TRBD2

CDR3 protein: CASSLADRVNYNEQFF
CDR3 DNA: TGTGCCAGCAGCTTAGCGGACAGGGTGAACTACAATGAGCAGTTCTTC
clone size: NA
V gene: TRBV7-2
CDR3 length: 16
J gene: TRBJ2-1
D gene: TRBD1

CDR3 protein: CASSDLATDTGELFF
CDR3 DNA: TGCGCCAGCAGCGACCTAGCGACCGACACCGGGGAGCTGTTTTTT
clone size: NA
V gene: TRBV5-1
CDR3 length: 15
J gene: TRBJ2-2
D gene: NA

CDR3 protein: CASSRDKNTEAFF
CDR3 DNA: TGCGCCAGCAGCCGGGACAAGAACACTGAAGCTTTCTTT
clone size: NA
V gene: TRBV10-2
CDR3 length: 13
J gene: TRBJ1-1
D gene: NA

CDR3 protein: CASSLQGSAYEQYF
CDR3 DNA: TGTGCCAGCAGTCTACAGGGTAGCGCCTACGAGCAGTACTTC
clone size: NA
V gene: TRBV6-5
CDR3 length: 14
J gene: TRBJ2-7
D gene: NA

CDR3 protein: CASSFDRGLYEQYF
CDR3 DNA: TGCGCCAGCAGCTTTGACAGGGGACTCTACGAGCAGTACTTC
clone size: NA
V gene: TRBV5-1
CDR3 length: 14
J gene: TRBJ2-7
D gene: TRBD1

CDR3 protein: CASSQRGSETQYF
CDR3 DNA: TGTGCCAGCAGCCAAAGGGGGTCAGAGACCCAGTACTTC
clone size: NA
V gene: TRBV11-3
CDR3 length: 13
J gene: TRBJ2-5
D gene: NA

CDR3 protein: CASSPTGNTGANVLTF
CDR3 DNA: TGTGCCAGCAGCCCCACAGGTAATACTGGGGCCAACGTCCTGACTTTC
clone size: NA
V gene: TRBV7-6
CDR3 length: 16
J gene: TRBJ2-6
D gene: NA

CDR3 protein: CASQETQYF
CDR3 DNA: TGCGCCTCGCAAGAGACCCAGTACTTC
clone size: NA
V gene: TRBV10-1
CDR3 length: 9
J gene: TRBJ2-5
D gene: NA

CDR3 protein: CASSLSGGYEQFF
CDR3 DNA: TGTGCTAGCAGCTTATCAGGAGGGTATGAGCAGTTCTTC
clone size: NA
V gene: TRBV7-7
CDR3 length: 13
J gene: TRBJ2-1
D gene: NA

CDR3 protein: CASSPTGYGLAYEQYF
CDR3 DNA: TGTGCCAGCAGCCCCACCGGGTATGGGTTAGCCTACGAGCAGTACTTC
clone size: NA
V gene: TRBV4-2
CDR3 length: 16
J gene: TRBJ2-7
D gene: NA

CDR3 protein: CASRHREAGNTIYF
CDR3 DNA: TGTGCCAGCAGGCACAGGGAAGCAGGAAACACCATATATTTT
clone size: NA
V gene: TRBV5-4
CDR3 length: 14
J gene: TRBJ1-3
D gene: NA

CDR3 protein: CASSFQGLVDNEQFF
CDR3 DNA: TGTGCCAGCAGTTTCCAAGGACTAGTTGACAATGAGCAGTTCTTC
clone size: few
V gene: TRBV28
CDR3 length: 15
J gene: TRBJ2-1
D gene: TRBD2

CDR3 protein: CSVDRASDNEQFF
CDR3 DNA: TGCAGCGTTGACAGGGCTAGCGACAATGAGCAGTTCTTC
clone size: NA
V gene: TRBV29-1
CDR3 length: 13
J gene: TRBJ2-1
D gene: NA

CDR3 protein: CAISEGIAAVISSTDTQYF
CDR3 DNA: TGTGCCATCAGTGAGGGTATAGCGGCCGTAATTTCTAGCACAGATACGCAGTATTTT
clone size: NA
V gene: TRBV10-3
CDR3 length: 19
J gene: TRBJ2-3
D gene: NA

CDR3 protein: CASSLAGNDYGYTF
CDR3 DNA: TGTGCCAGCAGCTTAGCGGGCAATGACTATGGCTACACCTTC
clone size: NA
V gene: TRBV7-9
CDR3 length: 14
J gene: TRBJ1-2
D gene: NA

CDR3 protein: CAWATGYETDTQYF
CDR3 DNA: TGTGCCTGGGCGACAGGGTATGAGACAGATACGCAGTATTTT
clone size: NA
V gene: TRBV30
CDR3 length: 14
J gene: TRBJ2-3
D gene: TRBD1

CDR3 protein: CASSPGSGHGYTF
CDR3 DNA: TGTGCCAGCAGCCCAGGGTCGGGCCATGGCTACACCTTC
clone size: many
V gene: TRBV11-1
CDR3 length: 13
J gene: TRBJ1-2
D gene: NA

CDR3 protein: CASSQGGIGSSHEQYF
CDR3 DNA: TGTGCCAGCAGCCAGGGGGGAATAGGGTCATCCCACGAGCAGTACTTC
clone size: few
V gene: TRBV3-1/TRBV3-2
CDR3 length: 16
J gene: TRBJ2-7
D gene: NA

CDR3 protein: CASKRSPQETQYF
CDR3 DNA: TGTGCCAGCAAGAGGAGCCCCCAAGAGACCCAGTACTTC
clone size: NA
V gene: TRBV6-5
CDR3 length: 13
J gene: TRBJ2-5
D gene: NA

CDR3 protein: CASSSGQLYGYTF
CDR3 DNA: TGTGCCAGCAGCTCGGGACAGCTCTATGGCTACACCTTC
clone size: once
V gene: TRBV7-2
CDR3 length: 13
J gene: TRBJ1-2
D gene: TRBD1

CDR3 protein: CASSQSEAGSYNEQFF
CDR3 DNA: TGCGCCAGCAGCCAAAGTGAGGCCGGCTCCTACAATGAGCAGTTCTTC
clone size: NA
V gene: TRBV4-1
CDR3 length: 16
J gene: TRBJ2-1
D gene: NA

CDR3 protein: CASSQSGGPYSYEQYF
CDR3 DNA: TGCGCCAGCAGTCAATCCGGGGGGCCCTACTCCTACGAGCAGTACTTC
clone size: NA
V gene: TRBV23-1
CDR3 length: 16
J gene: TRBJ2-7
D gene: NA

CDR3 protein: CASSQGKASGLNEQFF
CDR3 DNA: TGTGCCAGCAGCCAAGGGAAGGCTAGCGGTCTGAATGAGCAGTTCTTC
clone size: NA
V gene: TRBV4-2
CDR3 length: 16
J gene: TRBJ2-1
D gene: TRBD2

CDR3 protein: CASSPDRGSGNTIYF
CDR3 DNA: TGTGCCAGCTCACCAGACAGGGGCTCTGGAAACACCATATATTTT
clone size: NA
V gene: TRBV18
CDR3 length: 15
J gene: TRBJ1-3
D gene: TRBD1

CDR3 protein: CASSDTGSNTDTQYF
CDR3 DNA: TGTGCCAGCAGTGACACAGGGAGCAACACAGATACGCAGTATTTT
clone size: NA
V gene: TRBV6-4
CDR3 length: 15
J gene: TRBJ2-3
D gene: NA

CDR3 protein: CATSDPTPLINRASYNEQFF
CDR3 DNA: TGTGCCACCAGTGATCCAACTCCTCTAATTAACAGGGCCTCCTACAATGAGCAGTTCTTC
clone size: few
V gene: TRBV24-1
CDR3 length: 20
J gene: TRBJ2-1
D gene: NA

CDR3 protein: CAISGIAGADTGELFF
CDR3 DNA: TGTGCCATCAGTGGGATAGCGGGAGCCGACACCGGGGAGCTGTTTTTT
clone size: once
V gene: TRBV10-3
CDR3 length: 16
J gene: TRBJ2-2
D gene: TRBD2

CDR3 protein: CASSRDSQETQYF
CDR3 DNA: TGTGCTAGCAGCAGAGACAGTCAAGAGACCCAGTACTTC
clone size: NA
V gene: TRBV7-7
CDR3 length: 13
J gene: TRBJ2-5
D gene: NA

CDR3 protein: CASRPFSVTGETGELFF
CDR3 DNA: TGTGCCAGCAGGCCTTTTTCCGTGACAGGGGAGACCGGGGAGCTGTTTTTT
clone size: NA
V gene: TRBV27
CDR3 length: 17
J gene: TRBJ2-2
D gene: TRBD1

CDR3 protein: CASSFAGTSGSHEQFF
CDR3 DNA: TGTGCCAGTAGTTTCGCCGGGACTAGCGGGAGTCATGAGCAGTTCTTC
clone size: NA
V gene: TRBV19
CDR3 length: 16
J gene: TRBJ2-1
D gene: TRBD2

CDR3 protein: CASSSGVATQYF
CDR3 DNA: TGTGCCAGTTCCTCGGGGGTTGCGACCCAGTACTTC
clone size: NA
V gene: TRBV19
CDR3 length: 12
J gene: TRBJ2-5
D gene: NA

CDR3 protein: CASSTGTGGQEQYF
CDR3 DNA: TGTGCCAGCAGTACAGGGACGGGAGGGCAGGAGCAGTACTTC
clone size: NA
V gene: TRBV28
CDR3 length: 14
J gene: TRBJ2-7
D gene: TRBD2

CDR3 protein: CASSRDSTYTGELFF
CDR3 DNA: TGTGCCAGCAGCCGGGACAGCACCTACACCGGGGAGCTGTTTTTT
clone size: NA
V gene: TRBV7-9
CDR3 length: 15
J gene: TRBJ2-2
D gene: TRBD1

CDR3 protein: CASSLTDRGYEQFF
CDR3 DNA: TGCGCCAGCAGCCTTACGGACAGGGGTTATGAGCAGTTCTTC
clone size: NA
V gene: TRBV4-1
CDR3 length: 14
J gene: TRBJ2-1
D gene: TRBD1

CDR3 protein: CASSAGQGAGANVLTF
CDR3 DNA: TGTGCCAGCAGCGCCGGACAGGGAGCCGGGGCCAACGTCCTGACTTTC
clone size: NA
V gene: TRBV2
CDR3 length: 16
J gene: TRBJ2-6
D gene: TRBD1

CDR3 protein: CASSPGGAGELFF
CDR3 DNA: TGTGCCAGCTCACCAGGAGGTGCCGGGGAGCTGTTTTTT
clone size: NA
V gene: TRBV18
CDR3 length: 13
J gene: TRBJ2-2
D gene: NA

CDR3 protein: CASSQLRDDEQYF
CDR3 DNA: TGTGCCAGCAGCCAACTACGGGATGACGAGCAGTACTTC
clone size: NA
V gene: TRBV4-2
CDR3 length: 13
J gene: TRBJ2-7
D gene: NA

CDR3 protein: CASSQDSGASQETQYF
CDR3 DNA: TGCGCCAGCAGCCAAGATTCGGGAGCGTCACAAGAGACCCAGTACTTC
clone size: NA
V gene: TRBV4-3
CDR3 length: 16
J gene: TRBJ2-5
D gene: NA